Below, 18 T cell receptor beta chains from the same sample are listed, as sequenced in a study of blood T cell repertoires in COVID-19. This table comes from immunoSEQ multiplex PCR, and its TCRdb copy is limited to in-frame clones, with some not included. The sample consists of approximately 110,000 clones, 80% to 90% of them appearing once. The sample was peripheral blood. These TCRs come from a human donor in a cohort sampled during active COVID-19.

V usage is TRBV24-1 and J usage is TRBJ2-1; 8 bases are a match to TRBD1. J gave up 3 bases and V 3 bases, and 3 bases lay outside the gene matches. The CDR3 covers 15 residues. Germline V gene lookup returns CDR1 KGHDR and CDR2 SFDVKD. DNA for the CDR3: TGTGCCACCAGTGATAGGACAGGGAACTACAATGAGCAGTTCTTC. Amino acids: CATSDRTGNYNEQFF.

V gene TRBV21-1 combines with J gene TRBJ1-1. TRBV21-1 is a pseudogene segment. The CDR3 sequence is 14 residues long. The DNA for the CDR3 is TGTGCCAGCAGCCCCGGGGGGTCACACACTGAAGCTTTCTTT. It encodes CASSPGGSHTEAFF.

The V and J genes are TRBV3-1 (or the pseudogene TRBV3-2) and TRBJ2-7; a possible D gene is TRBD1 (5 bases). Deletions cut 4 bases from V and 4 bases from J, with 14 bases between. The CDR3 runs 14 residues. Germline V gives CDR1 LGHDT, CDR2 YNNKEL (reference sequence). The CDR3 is CASSLGRQRYEQYF. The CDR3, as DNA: TGTGCCAGCAGCCTAGGACGACAGAGGTACGAGCAGTACTTC.

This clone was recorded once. CDR3 protein: CASAWAGDYNEQFF. The CDR3 nucleotides are TGTGCCAGCGCCTGGGCGGGAGATTACAATGAGCAGTTCTTC. The chain uses TRBV19 and TRBJ2-1, with 7 nucleotides matching TRBD2. V dropped 9 bases and J dropped 4; count of bases not matched to a gene: 9. CDR3 length equals 14 residues. The V gene's germline CDR1 is LNHDA and CDR2 SQIVND (reference sequence).

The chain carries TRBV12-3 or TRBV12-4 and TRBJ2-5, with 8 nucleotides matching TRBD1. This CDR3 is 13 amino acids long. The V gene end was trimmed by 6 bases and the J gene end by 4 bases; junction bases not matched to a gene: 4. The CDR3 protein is CASRKTGVETQYF. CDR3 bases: TGTGCCAGCAGGAAGACAGGGGTAGAGACCCAGTACTTC.

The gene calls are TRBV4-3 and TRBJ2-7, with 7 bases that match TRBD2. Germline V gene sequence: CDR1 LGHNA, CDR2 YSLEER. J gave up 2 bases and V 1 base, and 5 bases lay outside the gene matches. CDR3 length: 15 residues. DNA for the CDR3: TGCGCCAGCAGCCAAGTCCCAGCGGGAACCTACGAGCAGTACTTC. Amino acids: CASSQVPAGTYEQYF.

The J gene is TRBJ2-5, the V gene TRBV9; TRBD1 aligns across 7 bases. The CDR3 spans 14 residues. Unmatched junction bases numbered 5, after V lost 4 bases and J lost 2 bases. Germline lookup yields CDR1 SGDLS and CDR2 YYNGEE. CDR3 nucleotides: TGTGCCAGCAGCCGGGACAGCCAACAAGAGACCCAGTACTTC. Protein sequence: CASSRDSQQETQYF.

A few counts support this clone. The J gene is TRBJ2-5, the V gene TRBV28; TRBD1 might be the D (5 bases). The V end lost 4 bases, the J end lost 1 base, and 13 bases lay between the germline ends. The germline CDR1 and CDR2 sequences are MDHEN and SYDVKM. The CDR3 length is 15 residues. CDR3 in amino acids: CASSSRQSPQETQYF. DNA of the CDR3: TGTGCCAGCAGTTCCAGACAGTCCCCCCAAGAGACCCAGTACTTC.

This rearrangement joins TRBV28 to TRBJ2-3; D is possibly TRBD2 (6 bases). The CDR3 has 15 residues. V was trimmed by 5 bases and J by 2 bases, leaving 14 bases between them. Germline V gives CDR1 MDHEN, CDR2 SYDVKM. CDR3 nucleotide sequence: TGTGCCAGCAGTGTCGCGGGAAGGGCCACAGATACGCAGTATTTT. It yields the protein CASSVAGRATDTQYF.

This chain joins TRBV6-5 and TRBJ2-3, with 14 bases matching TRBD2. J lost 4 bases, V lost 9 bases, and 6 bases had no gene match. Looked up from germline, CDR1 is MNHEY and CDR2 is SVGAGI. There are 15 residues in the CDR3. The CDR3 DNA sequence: TGTGCCAGTAAGGGACTAGCGGGGGCACCAGATACGCAGTATTTT. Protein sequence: CASKGLAGAPDTQYF.

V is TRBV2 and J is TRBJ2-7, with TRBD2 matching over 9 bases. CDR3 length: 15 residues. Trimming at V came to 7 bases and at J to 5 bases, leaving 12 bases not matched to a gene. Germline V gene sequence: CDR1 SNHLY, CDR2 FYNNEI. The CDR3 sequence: CASILGGGRADEQYF. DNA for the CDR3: TGTGCCAGCATATTAGGGGGCGGGAGGGCCGACGAGCAGTACTTC.

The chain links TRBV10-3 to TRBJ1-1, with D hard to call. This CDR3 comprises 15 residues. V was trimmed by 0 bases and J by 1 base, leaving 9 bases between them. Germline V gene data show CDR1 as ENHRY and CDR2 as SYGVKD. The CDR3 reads CAISESVRRNTEAFF. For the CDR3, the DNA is TGTGCCATCAGTGAGTCGGTACGTAGGAACACTGAAGCTTTCTTT.

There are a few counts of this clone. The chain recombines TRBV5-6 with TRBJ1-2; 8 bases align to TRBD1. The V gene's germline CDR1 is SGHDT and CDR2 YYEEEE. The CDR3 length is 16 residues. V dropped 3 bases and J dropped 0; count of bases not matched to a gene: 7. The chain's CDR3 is CASSWTGNVANYGYTF. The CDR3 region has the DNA TGTGCCAGCAGCTGGACAGGGAATGTGGCTAACTATGGCTACACCTTC.

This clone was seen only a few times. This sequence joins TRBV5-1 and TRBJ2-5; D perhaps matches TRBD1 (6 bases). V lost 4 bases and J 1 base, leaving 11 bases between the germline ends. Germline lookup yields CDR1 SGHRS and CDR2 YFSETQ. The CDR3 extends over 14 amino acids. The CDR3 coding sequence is TGCGCCAGCAGCGCCGGACAGCCCCAAGAGACCCAGTACTTC. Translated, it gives CASSAGQPQETQYF.

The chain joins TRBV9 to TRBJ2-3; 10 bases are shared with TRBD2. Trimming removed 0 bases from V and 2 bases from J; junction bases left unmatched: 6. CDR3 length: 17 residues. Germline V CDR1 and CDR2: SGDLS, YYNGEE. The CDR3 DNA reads TGTGCCAGCAGCGTAGATGGAGCGGGAGGGACCACAGATACGCAGTATTTT. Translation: CASSVDGAGGTTDTQYF.

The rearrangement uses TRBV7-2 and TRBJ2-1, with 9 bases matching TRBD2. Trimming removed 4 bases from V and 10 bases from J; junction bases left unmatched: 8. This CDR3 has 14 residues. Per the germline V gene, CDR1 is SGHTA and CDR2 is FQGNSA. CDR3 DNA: TGTGCCAGCAGCTACTCTAGCGGGGCGGGGGAGCAGTTCTTC. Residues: CASSYSSGAGEQFF.

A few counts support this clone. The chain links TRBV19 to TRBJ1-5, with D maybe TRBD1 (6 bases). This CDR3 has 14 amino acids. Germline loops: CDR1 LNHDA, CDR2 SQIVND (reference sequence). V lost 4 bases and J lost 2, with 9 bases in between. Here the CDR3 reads CASSNREGNQPQHF. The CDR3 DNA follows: TGTGCCAGTAGTAACAGGGAAGGCAATCAGCCCCAGCATTTT.

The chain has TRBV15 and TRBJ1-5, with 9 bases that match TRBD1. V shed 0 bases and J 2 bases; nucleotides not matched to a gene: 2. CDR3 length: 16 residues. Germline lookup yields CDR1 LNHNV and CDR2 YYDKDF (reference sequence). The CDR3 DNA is TGTGCCACCAGCAGAGAGGGGGACAGGGGCAATCAGCCCCAGCATTTT. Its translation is CATSREGDRGNQPQHF.